The T cell receptor (beta chain) described here comes from a study of cytomegalovirus exposure and HLA in healthy donors. The CDR3 loop spans 17 amino acids. J lost 0 bases, V lost 0 bases, and 6 bases had no gene match. Germline-derived CDR1 and CDR2 are LGHNA and YSLEER. PCR amplification relied on 60 Vbeta primers (plus 13 Jbeta primers). Repertoires were generated with immunoSEQ multiplex PCR, while TCRdb's copy carries only in-frame clones and drops some. This table holds about 150,000 clones, more than 70% found once. Study-level points and caveats: In a later analysis, most CMV-associated TCR beta chains appeared HLA-restricted. In an earlier analysis, about 90% or about 30%: the productive usage of most TCR beta V segments.

This clone was recorded a few times. What it binds is unknown. The sample comprised PBMCs. This receptor was identified in a male donor in good health and CMV-seronegative. The chain is built from TRBV4-3 and TRBJ2-3; 7 bases agree with TRBD1. The DNA of the CDR3 is TGCGCCAGCAGCCAAGATTGGGACAGATCTAGCACAGATACGCAGTATTTT. Translating gives CASSQDWDRSSTDTQYF.